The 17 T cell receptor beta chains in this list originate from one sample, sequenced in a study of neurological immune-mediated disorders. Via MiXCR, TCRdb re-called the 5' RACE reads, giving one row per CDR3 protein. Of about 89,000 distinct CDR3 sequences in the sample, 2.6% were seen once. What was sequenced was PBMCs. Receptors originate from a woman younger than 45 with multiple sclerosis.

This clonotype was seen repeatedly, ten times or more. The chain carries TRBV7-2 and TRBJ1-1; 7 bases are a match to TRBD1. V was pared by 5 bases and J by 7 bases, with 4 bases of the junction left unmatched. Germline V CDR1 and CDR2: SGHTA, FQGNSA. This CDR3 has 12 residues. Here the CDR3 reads CASSPGQIEAFF. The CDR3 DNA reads TGTGCCAGCAGCCCGGGACAGATTGAAGCTTTCTTT.

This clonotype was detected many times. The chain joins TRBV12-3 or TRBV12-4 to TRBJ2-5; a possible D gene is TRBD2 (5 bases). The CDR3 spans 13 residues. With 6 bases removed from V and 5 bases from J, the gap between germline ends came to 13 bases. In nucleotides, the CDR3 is TGTGCCAGCAGGACGCTACTAGAGGAGACCCAGTACTTC. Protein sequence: CASRTLLEETQYF.

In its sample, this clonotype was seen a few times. As DNA, the CDR3 is TGTGCCAGCAGCTCGACCCTACTAGTAAGCACAGATACGCAGTATTTT. As protein: CASSSTLLVSTDTQYF. The chain recombines TRBV7-8 with TRBJ2-3; a possible D gene is TRBD2 (5 bases). Germline loops: CDR1 SGHVS, CDR2 FQNEAQ. Trimming left V 4 bases short and J 0 bases short, with 14 bases between. The CDR3 extends over 16 amino acids.

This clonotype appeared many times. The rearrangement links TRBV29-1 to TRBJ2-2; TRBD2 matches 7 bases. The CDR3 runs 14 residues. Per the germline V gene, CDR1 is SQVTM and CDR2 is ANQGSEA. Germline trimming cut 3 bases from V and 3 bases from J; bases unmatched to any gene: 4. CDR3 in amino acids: CSVDAGVYTGELFF. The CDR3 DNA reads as TGCAGCGTTGACGCGGGAGTGTACACCGGGGAGCTGTTTTTT.

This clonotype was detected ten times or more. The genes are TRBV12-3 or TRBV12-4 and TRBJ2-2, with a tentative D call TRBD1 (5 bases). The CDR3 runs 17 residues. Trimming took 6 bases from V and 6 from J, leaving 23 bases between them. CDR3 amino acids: CASRLPRRGAEAGELFF. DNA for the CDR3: TGTGCCAGCAGATTACCGCGTCGTGGGGCCGAAGCCGGGGAGCTGTTTTTT.

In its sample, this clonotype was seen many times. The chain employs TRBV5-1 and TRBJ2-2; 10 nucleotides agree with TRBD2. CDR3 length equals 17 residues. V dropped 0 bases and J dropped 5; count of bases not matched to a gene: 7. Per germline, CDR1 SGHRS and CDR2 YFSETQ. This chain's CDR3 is CASSLVLAGDSTGELFF. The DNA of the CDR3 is TGCGCCAGCAGCTTGGTCCTAGCGGGAGATTCGACCGGGGAGCTGTTTTTT.

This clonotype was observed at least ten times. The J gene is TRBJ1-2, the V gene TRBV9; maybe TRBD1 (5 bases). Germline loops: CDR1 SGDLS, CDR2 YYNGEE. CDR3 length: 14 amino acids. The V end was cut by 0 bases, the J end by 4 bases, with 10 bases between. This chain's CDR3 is CASSVGAGGYGYTF. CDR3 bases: TGTGCCAGCAGCGTAGGGGCCGGGGGCTATGGCTACACCTTC.

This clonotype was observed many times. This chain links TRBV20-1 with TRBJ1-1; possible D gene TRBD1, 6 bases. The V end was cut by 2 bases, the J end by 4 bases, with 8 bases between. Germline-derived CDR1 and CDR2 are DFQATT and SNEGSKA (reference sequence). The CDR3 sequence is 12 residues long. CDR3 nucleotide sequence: TGCAGTGCTAGACTAGGGGGCACTGAAGCTTTCTTT. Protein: CSARLGGTEAFF.

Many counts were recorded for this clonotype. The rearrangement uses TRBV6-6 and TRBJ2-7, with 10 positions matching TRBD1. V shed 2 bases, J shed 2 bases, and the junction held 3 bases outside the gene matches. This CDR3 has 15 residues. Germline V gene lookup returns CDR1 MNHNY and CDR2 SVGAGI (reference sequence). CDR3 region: CASSYRGTGAYEQYF. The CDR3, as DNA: TGTGCCAGCAGTTACCGCGGGACAGGGGCCTACGAGCAGTACTTC.

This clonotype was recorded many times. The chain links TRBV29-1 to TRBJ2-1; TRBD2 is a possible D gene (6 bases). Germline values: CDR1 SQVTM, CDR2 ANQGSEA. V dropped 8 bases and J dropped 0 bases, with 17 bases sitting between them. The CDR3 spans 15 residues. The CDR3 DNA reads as TGCAGCCCCCGTTCTAGCGACCGCTCCTACAATGAGCAGTTCTTC. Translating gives CSPRSSDRSYNEQFF.

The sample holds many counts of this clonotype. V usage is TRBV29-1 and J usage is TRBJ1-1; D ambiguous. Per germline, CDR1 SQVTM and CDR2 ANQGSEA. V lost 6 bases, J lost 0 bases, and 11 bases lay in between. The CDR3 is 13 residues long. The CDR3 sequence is CSVKPRMNTEAFF. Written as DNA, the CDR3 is TGCAGCGTCAAACCTCGGATGAACACTGAAGCTTTCTTT.

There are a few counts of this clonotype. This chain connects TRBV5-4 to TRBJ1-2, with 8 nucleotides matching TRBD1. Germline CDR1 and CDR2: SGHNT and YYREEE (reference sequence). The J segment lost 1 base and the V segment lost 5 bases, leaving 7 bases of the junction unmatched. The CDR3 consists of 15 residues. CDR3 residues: CASRSAGGRNYGYTF. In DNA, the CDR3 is TGTGCCAGCAGATCCGCAGGGGGCCGTAACTATGGCTACACCTTC.

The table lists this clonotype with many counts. The CDR3 here is CSANVEGYTF. DNA for the CDR3: TGCAGTGCTAACGTCGAAGGCTACACCTTC. V and J are TRBV20-1 and TRBJ1-2; D gene uncertain. V shed 4 bases and J shed 8 bases, with 8 bases lying between them. The CDR3 is 10 amino acids. In germline, CDR1 is DFQATT, CDR2 SNEGSKA (reference sequence).

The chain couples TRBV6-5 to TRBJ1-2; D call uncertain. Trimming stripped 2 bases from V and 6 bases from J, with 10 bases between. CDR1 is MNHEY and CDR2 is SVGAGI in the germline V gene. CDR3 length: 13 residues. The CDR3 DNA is TGTGCCAGCAGTTACCAGCAGCTCGATGGCTACACCTTC. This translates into CASSYQQLDGYTF.

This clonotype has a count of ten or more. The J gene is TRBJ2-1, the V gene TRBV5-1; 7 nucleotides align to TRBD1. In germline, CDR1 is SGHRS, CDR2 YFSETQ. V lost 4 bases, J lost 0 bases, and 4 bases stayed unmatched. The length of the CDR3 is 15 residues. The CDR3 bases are TGCGCCAGCAGCCTGGGACAGATCTCCTACAATGAGCAGTTCTTC. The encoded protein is CASSLGQISYNEQFF.

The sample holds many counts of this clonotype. CDR3 DNA sequence: TGTGCCAGCAGCTCCCGGCTTTTCGAGCAGTACTTC. Translation gives CASSSRLFEQYF. V gene TRBV11-2 combines with J gene TRBJ2-7; D is uncertain. This CDR3 comprises 12 residues. Trimming shortened V by 4 bases and J by 6 bases, and 10 bases separated the two germline ends. Germline V CDR1 and CDR2: SGHAT, FQNNGV.

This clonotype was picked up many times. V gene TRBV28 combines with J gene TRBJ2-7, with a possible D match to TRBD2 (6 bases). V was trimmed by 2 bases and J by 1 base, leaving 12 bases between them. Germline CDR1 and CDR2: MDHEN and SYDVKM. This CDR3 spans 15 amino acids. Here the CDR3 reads CASSLRRGGSYEQYF. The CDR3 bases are TGTGCCAGCAGTTTACGCCGAGGAGGGTCCTACGAGCAGTACTTC.